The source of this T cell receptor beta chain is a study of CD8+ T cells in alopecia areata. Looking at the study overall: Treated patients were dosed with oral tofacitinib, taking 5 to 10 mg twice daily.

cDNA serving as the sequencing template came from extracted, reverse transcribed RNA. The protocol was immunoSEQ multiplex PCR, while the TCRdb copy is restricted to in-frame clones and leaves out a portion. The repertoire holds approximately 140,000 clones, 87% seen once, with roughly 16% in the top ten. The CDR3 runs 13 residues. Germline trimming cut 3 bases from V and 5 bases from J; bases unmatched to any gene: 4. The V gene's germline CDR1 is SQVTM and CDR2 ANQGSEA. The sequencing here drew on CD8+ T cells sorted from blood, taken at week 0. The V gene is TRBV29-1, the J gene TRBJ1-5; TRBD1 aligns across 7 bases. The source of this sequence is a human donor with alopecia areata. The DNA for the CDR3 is TGCAGCGTTGAGTACAGGGGCGATCAGCCCCAGCATTTT. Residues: CSVEYRGDQPQHF.